Here is one TCR beta chain with its context. Its antigen is not identified. These data come from a study of blood T cells in healthy people across ages. On the study more broadly: In model experiments, template switching was able to capture about one barcoded beta molecule for every two T cells that were present.

This CDR3 spans 19 amino acids. V was pared by 0 bases and J by 2 bases, with 13 bases of the junction left unmatched. CDR1 and CDR2 (germline): MGHRA, YSYEKL. The authors ran a second PCR of 7 to 11 cycles using a sample-barcoded 5' primer and a J-beta primer mix. TCRdb itself ran the 5' RACE reads through MiXCR, one entry per CDR3 protein. The sample has 1.5 million to 2 million distinct CDR3 sequences; more than 35% are singletons. Notes on the study in general: Long-lived donors carried more naive CD4+ cells and greater diversity than aged donors.

The chain carries TRBV4-1 and TRBJ2-5; TRBD2 aligns across 9 bases. Sequencing input: blood. This receptor was identified in a human donor in good health. CDR3 protein: CASSQDGRVRGGIQETQYF. DNA of the CDR3: TGCGCCAGCAGCCAAGACGGAAGGGTGCGGGGGGGGATTCAAGAGACCCAGTACTTC.